This TCR beta chain was captured by sequencing in a study of shared clonotypes between healthy human individuals. It was some 84 million PBMCs that unsorted samples used for genomic DNA. Germline-derived CDR1 and CDR2 are MDHEN and SYDVKM. The CDR3 runs 13 residues. The V and J ends lost 10 bases and 0 bases respectively, with 10 bases between them. Libraries were prepared by immunoSEQ multiplex PCR; TCRdb keeps only in-frame clonotypes and omits some of them. The sample has about 460,000 clones; about 74% are singletons. There are many counts of this clone. This chain joins TRBV28 and TRBJ2-4; weak D call: TRBD1 (6 bases). This TCR was recovered from a woman in her 40s in good health. Some clones in this sample may be carry-over from other donors' samples. The material sequenced was PBMCs. CDR3 in amino acids: CATVDRAKNIQYF. The DNA for the CDR3 is TGTGCCACCGTGGACAGAGCCAAAAACATTCAGTACTTC.